The TCR beta chain under discussion was sequenced for a study of T cell responses to AZD1222 COVID-19 vaccine. Sequenced by immunoSEQ multiplex PCR; TCRdb stores in-frame clones only, minus some. The data contain about 120,000 clones, approximately 93% of them singletons. This clone was seen a single time. The V end lost 4 bases, the J end lost 0 bases, and 5 bases lay between the germline ends. This CDR3 is 13 amino acids long. Germline V CDR1 and CDR2: SGHRS, YFSETQ. This TCR was recovered from an adult in good health. This chain connects TRBV5-1 to TRBJ1-3; D is unclear. Material: peripheral blood, obtained on day 0 of AZD1222 vaccination. CDR3 amino acids: CASSAPSGNTIYF. The CDR3 bases are TGCGCCAGCAGCGCTCCCTCTGGAAACACCATATATTTT. The variable domain in full, with the rest retrieved from reference TRBV5-1 and TRBJ1-3, is KAGVTQTPRYLIKTRGQQVTLSCSPISGHRSVSWYQQTPGQGLQFLFEYFSETQRNKGNFPGRFSGRQFSNSRSEMNVSTLELGDSALYLCASSAPSGNTIYFGEGSWLTVV.